Following are 32 T cell receptor beta chains from one sample sequenced in a study of read filtering for tumor transcriptome and immune sequencing. From about 400 ng of RNA, a library with molecular barcoded alpha/delta and beta/gamma adaptors was made. TCRdb itself ran the reads through MiXCR, one entry per CDR3 protein. Of about 57,000 distinct CDR3 sequences in the sample, around a fifth were seen once. The sample comprised a population of CD138-negative cells sorted from bone marrow. The receptors here all came from a donor at least 40 years old with multiple myeloma.

This clonotype has ten or more counts. J is TRBJ2-1 and V is TRBV27, with unresolved D. V lost 7 bases and J lost 9, with 19 bases in between. Per germline, CDR1 MNHEY and CDR2 SMNVEV (reference sequence). There are 14 residues in the CDR3. The chain's CDR3 is CASTSDGRYGEQFF. In nucleotides, the CDR3 is TGTGCCAGCACCTCGGACGGGCGGTACGGTGAGCAGTTCTTC.

This clonotype was detected ten times or more. The rearrangement joins TRBV6-5 to TRBJ2-2; D may correspond to TRBD1 or TRBD2 (5 bases each). From germline, CDR1 is MNHEY and CDR2 SVGAGI. The CDR3 has 14 residues. Trimming took off 8 bases at V and 0 bases at J, with 10 bases between the two ends. The CDR3 nucleotides are TGTGCCAGCTTCCGGGGACCGAACACCGGGGAGCTGTTTTTT. Protein product: CASFRGPNTGELFF.

This clonotype was counted between two and nine times. The rearrangement links TRBV20-1 to TRBJ1-2; D gene uncertain. V was clipped by 0 bases and J by 0 bases, with 2 bases between them. The V gene's germline CDR1 is DFQATT and CDR2 SNEGSKA (reference sequence). This CDR3 has 12 residues. The CDR3 loop is CSAREANYGYTF. CDR3 bases: TGCAGTGCTAGAGAAGCTAACTATGGCTACACCTTC.

This chain joins TRBV18 and TRBJ1-5; the D is unclear. In germline, CDR1 is KGHSH, CDR2 LQKENI. This CDR3 region has 15 residues. The V end lost 7 bases, the J end lost 4 bases, and 17 bases lay between the germline ends. CDR3 in DNA: TGTGCCAGCTTACCGAAAGACGTGAGGAATCAGCCCCAGCATTTT. Its translation: CASLPKDVRNQPQHF. The variable domain in full, with the rest retrieved from reference TRBV18 and TRBJ1-5, is NAGVMQNPRHLVRRRGQEARLRCSPMKGHSHVYWYRQLPEEGLKFMVYLQKENIIDESGMPKERFSAEFPKEGPSILRIQQVVRGDSAAYFCASLPKDVRNQPQHFGDGTRLSIL.

This sequence joins TRBV7-9 and TRBJ2-1; TRBD2 matches 7 bases. Per germline, CDR1 SEHNR and CDR2 FQNEAQ (reference sequence). J was trimmed by 6 bases and V by 0 bases; bases with no gene match: 17. The length of the CDR3 is 19 residues. The DNA for the CDR3 is TGTGCCAGCAGCTTAGCTGGGACTATCTATATGTCGGCCGGCAATGAGCAGTTCTTC. Protein sequence: CASSLAGTIYMSAGNEQFF.

This clonotype has at least ten counts. The chain uses TRBV7-2 and TRBJ2-1; D not certain. The V and J ends lost 1 base and 1 base respectively, with 11 bases between them. This CDR3 contains 16 residues. The germline V gene has CDR1 SGHTA and CDR2 FQGNSA. The CDR3 loop reads CASSLEVTTSYNEQFF. Written as DNA, the CDR3 is TGTGCCAGCAGCTTAGAGGTTACGACTTCCTACAATGAGCAGTTCTTC.

This clonotype was seen repeatedly, ten times or more. This chain joins TRBV10-3 and TRBJ2-1; 9 bases match TRBD1. The V segment lost 7 bases and the J segment 7 bases; nucleotides outside the gene matches: 8. CDR1 and CDR2 from the germline V gene are ENHRY and SYGVKD. The length of the CDR3 is 14 residues. The CDR3 sequence is CAITGQGTQNEQFF. DNA for the CDR3: TGTGCCATCACCGGACAGGGGACTCAAAATGAGCAGTTCTTC.

Of note for this clonotype: This clone may be a read error of a much larger clone one base away. The genes are TRBV12-5 and TRBJ1-4, with D hard to call. V dropped 1 base and J dropped 8 bases, with 5 bases sitting between them. Per germline, CDR1 LGHNT and CDR2 FRNRAP. This CDR3 has 12 amino acids. The CDR3 DNA follows: TGTGCTAGTGGTTTGGGGTGGGAAAAACTGTTTTTT. Amino acids: CASGLGWEKLFF.

The chain has TRBV5-1 and TRBJ2-1; tentatively, D is TRBD1 (5 bases). This CDR3 is 16 amino acids long. CDR1 SGHRS and CDR2 YFSETQ come from the germline V gene. Trimming left V 3 bases short and J 0 bases short, with 13 bases between. CDR3 residues: CASSYYRSSSYNEQFF. The CDR3 nucleotides are TGCGCCAGCAGCTATTACAGGAGTAGCTCCTACAATGAGCAGTTCTTC.

This clonotype was found many times. J is TRBJ1-2 and V is TRBV28, with 7 bases that match TRBD1. Losses at the gene ends were 6 bases for V and 4 bases for J; bases not matched to a gene: 11. The germline V gene encodes CDR1 MDHEN and CDR2 SYDVKM. The CDR3 is made up of 15 amino acids. The DNA for the CDR3 is TGTGCCAGCAGCAATCCGGGACAGCCGACCTATGGCTACACCTTC. It codes for CASSNPGQPTYGYTF.

With regard to this clonotype: The junction departs from germline at one end; a sequencing error may be responsible. The chain is built from TRBV19 and TRBJ1-5, with D unresolved. Germline CDR1 and CDR2: LNHDA and SQIVND (reference sequence). The CDR3 totals 15 residues. The chain's CDR3 is CGSSIRGRANQPQHF. CDR3 sequence (DNA): TGTGGCAGTAGTATACGAGGACGGGCAAATCAGCCCCAGCATTTT.

This clonotype showed up many times. The rearrangement links TRBV14 to TRBJ1-5; 10 positions match TRBD1. CDR3 length equals 17 residues. Germline V CDR1 and CDR2: SGHDN, FVKESK. V was clipped by 2 bases and J by 6 bases; unmatched bases: 10. The CDR3 loop reads CASSQPLPGQGIQPQHF. The CDR3 region has the DNA TGTGCCAGCAGCCAACCGTTACCGGGACAGGGGATTCAGCCCCAGCATTTT.

There are many counts of this clonotype. The gene calls are TRBV12-3 or TRBV12-4 and TRBJ1-1, with 8 bases that match TRBD1. CDR3 length: 16 amino acids. J was trimmed by 6 bases and V by 1 base; bases with no gene match: 10. The CDR3 sequence: CASSLVPRDRTAEAFF. Written as DNA, the CDR3 is TGTGCCAGCAGTTTAGTACCCCGGGACAGGACGGCTGAAGCTTTCTTT.

Note on this clonotype: The CDR3 ends on some other residue instead of the conserved phenylalanine or tryptophan, so this is likely a read error. The chain uses TRBV7-2 and TRBJ2-2; 12 bases are a match to TRBD1. Trimming cost V 5 bases and J 6 bases; bases outside gene matches: 4. This CDR3 spans 15 amino acids. The V gene's germline CDR1 is SGHTA and CDR2 FQGNSA. CDR3 region: CASSPGTGGAGELFL. In DNA form, the CDR3 reads TGTGCCAGCAGCCCCGGGACAGGGGGCGCCGGGGAGCTGTTTCTT.

This clonotype was found many times. This chain links TRBV27 with TRBJ2-3; unclear D gene. Trimming left V 3 bases short and J 0 bases short, with 10 bases between. CDR1 is MNHEY and CDR2 is SMNVEV in the germline V gene (reference sequence). The CDR3 consists of 15 residues. The CDR3 bases are TGTGCCAGCAGTTTTGCCGGATCTAGCACAGATACGCAGTATTTT. As protein: CASSFAGSSTDTQYF.

As to this clonotype: A read error likely explains this, since a far larger clone differs by one base. This sequence joins TRBV11-3 and TRBJ2-1, with 10 bases matching TRBD2. Germline V gives CDR1 SGHNT, CDR2 YENEEA. Unmatched junction bases numbered 7, after V lost 7 bases and J lost 4 bases. The CDR3 has 15 amino acids. The CDR3 spells CASTPGLAAYNEQFF. In DNA form, the CDR3 reads TGTGCCAGCACCCCCGGACTAGCGGCTTACAATGAGCAGTTCTTC.

This clonotype has at least ten counts. V and J are TRBV28 and TRBJ2-7; 9 bases fit TRBD1. The CDR3 is 17 amino acids. Germline loops: CDR1 MDHEN, CDR2 SYDVKM. J was trimmed by 1 base and V by 5 bases; bases with no gene match: 12. CDR3 nucleotide sequence: TGTGCCAGCAGTCACGGACAGGGGTTTTCTTTGTCCTACGAGCAGTACTTC. Translating it yields CASSHGQGFSLSYEQYF.

This clonotype is classed as medium-sized (0.01 to 0.1%). The chain has TRBV5-1 and TRBJ2-1; a possible D gene is TRBD1 (5 bases). This CDR3 has 14 residues. The V gene's germline CDR1 is SGHRS and CDR2 YFSETQ. The ends were cut back, 4 bases at V and 4 bases at J, with 12 bases in the middle. CDR3 bases: TGCGCCAGCAGCCCCGCTGGGGCTTACAATGAGCAGTTCTTC. Translation: CASSPAGAYNEQFF.

The rearrangement links TRBV28 to TRBJ2-7; D is ambiguous. CDR1 and CDR2 from the germline V gene are MDHEN and SYDVKM. The CDR3 totals 15 residues. Trimming took off 4 bases at V and 2 bases at J, with 15 bases between the two ends. CDR3 coding DNA: TGTGCCAGCAGTTCAGTAGTGATAGAGCCCTACGAGCAGTACTTC. Its protein is CASSSVVIEPYEQYF.

This clonotype was seen repeatedly, ten times or more. The rearrangement links TRBV19 to TRBJ2-1; the match to TRBD2 covers 7 bases. Germline assignment: CDR1 LNHDA and CDR2 SQIVND (reference sequence). The J segment lost 0 bases and the V segment lost 7 bases, leaving 3 bases of the junction unmatched. This CDR3 contains 14 residues. As DNA, the CDR3 is TGTGCCAGTAAGCGCGGGAGCTCCTACAATGAGCAGTTCTTC. This sequence encodes CASKRGSSYNEQFF.

As concerns this clonotype: Given a far larger clone just one base away, this is likely a sequencing read error. This chain joins TRBV12-3 or TRBV12-4 and TRBJ1-4, with D unclear. There are 14 residues in the CDR3. Trimming removed 6 bases from V and 4 bases from J, with 12 bases in between. DNA of the CDR3: TGTGCCAGCAGCCCGGGAACCAGTAATGAAAAACTGTTTTTT. Residues: CASSPGTSNEKLFF.

The chain uses TRBV23-1 and TRBJ1-4; D uncertain. TRBV23-1 is annotated as an ORF whose role is uncertain. The V and J ends lost 7 bases and 7 bases respectively, with 16 bases between them. There are 14 residues in the CDR3. In DNA, the CDR3 is TGCGCCAGCACCTGGACTGCAGGTGGTGAAAAACTGTTTTTT. This encodes CASTWTAGGEKLFF.

This clonotype appeared many times. The rearrangement links TRBV18 to TRBJ2-1; D is perhaps TRBD2 (5 bases). V lost 2 bases, J lost 8 bases, and 13 bases lay in between. Germline V gene lookup returns CDR1 KGHSH and CDR2 LQKENI. This CDR3 has 14 amino acids. Here the CDR3 DNA reads TGTGCCAGCTCACCAGAAGCGGTCCTTGATGAGCAGTTCTTC. This sequence encodes CASSPEAVLDEQFF.

This clonotype was observed many times. The CDR3 reads CASSLREVETEAFF. The CDR3, as DNA: TGTGCCAGCAGTCTCCGGGAGGTAGAGACTGAAGCTTTCTTT. This chain uses TRBV12-3 or TRBV12-4 with TRBJ1-1; D is unclear. With 5 bases removed from V and 5 bases from J, the gap between germline ends came to 15 bases. This CDR3 spans 14 amino acids.

With regard to this clonotype: A much larger clone is a single base away; this may be a read error. The J gene is TRBJ2-7, the V gene TRBV5-1, with 11 bases that match TRBD2. This CDR3 has 18 residues. Germline CDR1 is SGHRS and CDR2 is YFSETQ. The DNA of the CDR3 is TGCGCCAGCAGTATCGTTGCCCCCGGGACTAGCGGACACTACGTGCAGTACTTC. Translation gives CASSIVAPGTSGHYVQYF.

This clonotype is medium-sized by share. The chain links TRBV24-1 to TRBJ2-1; D is possibly TRBD2 (5 bases). Per germline, CDR1 KGHDR and CDR2 SFDVKD. V was clipped by 0 bases and J by 6 bases, with 8 bases between them. CDR3 size: 14 residues. CDR3 nucleotides: TGTGCCACCAGTGATTTGCCAGAGGGCAATGAGCAGTTCTTC. It is translated as CATSDLPEGNEQFF.

Many counts were recorded for this clonotype. V and J are TRBV5-1 and TRBJ1-2; TRBD1 is a possible D gene (6 bases). The germline V and J ends were trimmed by 4 bases and 5 bases, with 15 bases remaining between them. The CDR3 sequence is 14 residues long. The germline gives CDR1 SGHRS, CDR2 YFSETQ. In DNA form, the CDR3 reads TGCGCCAGCAGCCCAAGACAGGAGGGGTATGGCTACACCTTC. It specifies CASSPRQEGYGYTF.

This clonotype occurred many times. The J gene is TRBJ2-3, the V gene TRBV11-2; 10 bases fit TRBD1. V gave up 5 bases and J gave up 2 bases; unmatched junction bases: 10. CDR1 is SGHAT and CDR2 is FQNNGV in the germline V gene. The CDR3 loop spans 17 amino acids. DNA for the CDR3: TGTGCCAGCAGCCCCACCCCGGGACAGGGGCCCACAGATACGCAGTATTTT. Amino acids: CASSPTPGQGPTDTQYF.

Regarding this clonotype: A single base separates this from a much larger clone, so it may be a read error. CDR3 sequence reads: CATSDSAGGEAFF. The DNA of the CDR3 is TGTGCCACCAGTGATTCCGCAGGGGGCGAAGCTTTCTTT. This chain connects TRBV24-1 to TRBJ1-1, with 8 bases lining up with TRBD1. Looked up from germline, CDR1 is KGHDR and CDR2 is SFDVKD. J was trimmed by 8 bases and V by 2 bases; bases with no gene match: 3. The CDR3 is made up of 13 amino acids.

This clonotype has ten or more counts. J is TRBJ2-5 and V is TRBV5-4; 12 nucleotides align to TRBD1. V shed 3 bases, J shed 1 base, and the junction held 4 bases outside the gene matches. The CDR3 runs 16 residues. Germline V gene data show CDR1 as SGHNT and CDR2 as YYREEE (reference sequence). The CDR3 here is CASSWDRGPVQETQYF. The CDR3 DNA reads as TGTGCCAGCAGCTGGGACAGGGGGCCTGTCCAAGAGACCCAGTACTTC.

This clonotype has at least ten counts. V and J are TRBV11-2 and TRBJ2-3, with D hard to call. The germline V gene has CDR1 SGHAT and CDR2 FQNNGV. The V gene lost 1 base and the J gene lost 6 bases, with 2 bases spanning the gap. The CDR3 covers 11 residues. The CDR3 loop is CASSLGDTQYF. CDR3 in DNA: TGTGCCAGCAGCTTAGGGGATACGCAGTATTTT.

This clonotype was seen repeatedly, ten times or more. V and J are TRBV19 and TRBJ1-5; 7 bases are shared with TRBD1. CDR1 and CDR2 (germline): LNHDA, SQIVND (reference sequence). Trimming cost V 3 bases and J 2 bases; bases outside gene matches: 1. CDR3 size: 14 residues. CDR3 sequence (DNA): TGTGCCAGTAGTATGACAGGGCGCAATCAGCCCCAGCATTTT. Protein sequence: CASSMTGRNQPQHF.